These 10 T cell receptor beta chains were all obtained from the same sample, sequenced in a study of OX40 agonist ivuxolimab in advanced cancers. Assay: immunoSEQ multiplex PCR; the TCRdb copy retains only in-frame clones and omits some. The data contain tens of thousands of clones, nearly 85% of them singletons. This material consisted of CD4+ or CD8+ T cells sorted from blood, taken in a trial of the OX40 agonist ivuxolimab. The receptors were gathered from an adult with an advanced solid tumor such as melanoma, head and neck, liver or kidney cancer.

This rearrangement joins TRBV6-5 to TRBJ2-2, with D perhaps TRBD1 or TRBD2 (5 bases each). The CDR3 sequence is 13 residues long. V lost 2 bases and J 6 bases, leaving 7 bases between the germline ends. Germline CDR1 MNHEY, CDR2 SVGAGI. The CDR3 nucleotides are TGTGCCAGCAGTTACGGGGGTTCCGGGGAGCTGTTTTTT. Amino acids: CASSYGGSGELFF.

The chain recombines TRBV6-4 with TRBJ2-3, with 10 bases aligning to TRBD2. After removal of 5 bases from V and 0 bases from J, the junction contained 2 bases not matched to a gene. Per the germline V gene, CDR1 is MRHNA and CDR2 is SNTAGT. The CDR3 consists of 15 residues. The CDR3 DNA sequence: TGTGCCAGCAGTCTGACTAGCGGGAGCACAGATACGCAGTATTTT. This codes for CASSLTSGSTDTQYF.

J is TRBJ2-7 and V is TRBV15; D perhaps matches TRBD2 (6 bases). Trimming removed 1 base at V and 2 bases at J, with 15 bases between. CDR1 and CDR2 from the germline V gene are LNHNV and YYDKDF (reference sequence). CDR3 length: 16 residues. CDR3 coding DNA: TGTGCCACCAGCAGAGTCCCAGCGGGTTATACCTACGAGCAGTACTTC. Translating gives CATSRVPAGYTYEQYF.

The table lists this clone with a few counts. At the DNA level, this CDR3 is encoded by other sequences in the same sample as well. The CDR3 bases are TGTGCCAGCAGCTTGGAAGGAGATACGCAGTATTTT. Its translation: CASSLEGDTQYF. This chain links TRBV5-4 with TRBJ2-3, with D unclear. The CDR3 covers 12 residues. With 0 bases removed from V and 5 bases from J, the gap between germline ends came to 4 bases. The germline gives CDR1 SGHNT, CDR2 YYREEE (reference sequence). The variable domain in full, completed from reference TRBV5-4 and TRBJ2-3, reads ETGVTQSPTHLIKTRGQQVTLRCSSQSGHNTVSWYQQALGQGPQFIFQYYREEENGRGNFPPRFSGLQFPNYSSELNVNALELDDSALYLCASSLEGDTQYFGPGTRLTVL.

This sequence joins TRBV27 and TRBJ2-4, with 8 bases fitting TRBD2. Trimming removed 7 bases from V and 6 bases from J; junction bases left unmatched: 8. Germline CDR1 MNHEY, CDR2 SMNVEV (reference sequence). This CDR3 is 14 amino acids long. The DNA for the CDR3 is TGTGCCAGCAACCCCGGGGGGGGGCTAAACATTCAGTACTTC. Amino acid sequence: CASNPGGGLNIQYF.

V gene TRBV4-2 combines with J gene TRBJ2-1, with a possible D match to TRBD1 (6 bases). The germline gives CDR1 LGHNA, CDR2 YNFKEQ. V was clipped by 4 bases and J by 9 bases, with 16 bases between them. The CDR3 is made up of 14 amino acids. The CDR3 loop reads CASSPVMGAGEQFF. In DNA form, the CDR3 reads TGTGCCAGCAGCCCCGTAATGGGGGCCGGTGAGCAGTTCTTC.

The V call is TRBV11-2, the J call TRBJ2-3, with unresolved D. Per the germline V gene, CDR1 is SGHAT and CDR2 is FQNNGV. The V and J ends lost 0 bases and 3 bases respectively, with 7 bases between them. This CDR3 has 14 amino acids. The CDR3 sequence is CASSLDGLTDTQYF. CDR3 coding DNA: TGTGCCAGCAGCTTAGATGGTCTGACAGATACGCAGTATTTT.

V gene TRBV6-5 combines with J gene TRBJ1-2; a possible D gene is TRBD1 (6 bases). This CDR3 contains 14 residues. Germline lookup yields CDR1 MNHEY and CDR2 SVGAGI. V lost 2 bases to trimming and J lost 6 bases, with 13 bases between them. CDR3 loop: CASSYTPQGDGYTF. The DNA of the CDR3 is TGTGCCAGCAGTTACACTCCACAGGGAGATGGCTACACCTTC.

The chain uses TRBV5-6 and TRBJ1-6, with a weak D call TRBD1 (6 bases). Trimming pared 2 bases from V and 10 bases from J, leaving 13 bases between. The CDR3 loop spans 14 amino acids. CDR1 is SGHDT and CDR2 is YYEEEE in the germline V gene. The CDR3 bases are TGTGCCAGCAGCTTCTCGGGGGGCGCGTCACCCCTCCACTTT. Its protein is CASSFSGGASPLHF. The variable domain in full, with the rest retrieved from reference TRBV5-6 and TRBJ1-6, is DAGVTQSPTHLIKTRGQQVTLRCSPKSGHDTVSWYQQALGQGPQFIFQYYEEEERQRGNFPDRFSGHQFPNYSSELNVNALLLGDSALYLCASSFSGGASPLHFGNGTRLTVT.

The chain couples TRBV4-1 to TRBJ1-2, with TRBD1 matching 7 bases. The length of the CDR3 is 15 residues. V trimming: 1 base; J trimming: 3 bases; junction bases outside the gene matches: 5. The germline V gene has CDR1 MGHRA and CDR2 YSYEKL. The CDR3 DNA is TGCGCCAGCAGCCAAGCAGGGGGAAAAGACTATGGCTACACCTTC. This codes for CASSQAGGKDYGYTF.